A single sample gave rise to the 23 T cell receptor beta chains below, sequenced in a study of cytomegalovirus exposure and HLA in healthy donors. With 60 Vbeta and 13 Jbeta primers, the PCR was carried out. Method: immunoSEQ multiplex PCR; TCRdb's copy keeps in-frame clones and lacks some. The table has more than 150,000 clones, 80% seen once. The sequencing sample was made of PBMCs. Receptors were obtained from a boy younger than 18 in good health and CMV-seronegative.

This sequence joins TRBV4-1 and TRBJ2-1, with 13 nucleotides matching TRBD2. Germline values: CDR1 MGHRA, CDR2 YSYEKL. The CDR3 runs to 19 residues. V gave up 1 base and J gave up 2 bases; unmatched junction bases: 8. CDR3: CASSQALRTSGGPYNEQFF. The CDR3 DNA reads TGCGCCAGCAGCCAAGCCCTAAGGACTAGCGGGGGCCCCTACAATGAGCAGTTCTTC.

The J gene is TRBJ2-7, the V gene TRBV5-1; TRBD1 agrees at 7 bases. V gave up 2 bases and J gave up 2 bases; unmatched junction bases: 7. Germline V lookup: CDR1 SGHRS, CDR2 YFSETQ. The CDR3 covers 15 residues. CDR3 nucleotides: TGCGCCAGCAGCTTACTCATCGGACAGGCCTACGAGCAGTACTTC. Translated: CASSLLIGQAYEQYF.

This chain links TRBV9 with TRBJ1-1, with D possibly matching TRBD1 (5 bases). The CDR3 contains 13 residues. V gave up 2 bases and J gave up 2 bases, with 7 bases separating them. The germline CDR1 and CDR2 sequences are SGDLS and YYNGEE. CDR3 DNA sequence: TGTGCCAGCAGCGTCAGGGTAAACACTGAAGCTTTCTTT. It is translated as CASSVRVNTEAFF.

The chain joins TRBV7-8 to TRBJ1-3; perhaps TRBD1 as D (5 bases). This CDR3 has 17 amino acids. V lost 1 base and J 0 bases, leaving 13 bases between the germline ends. CDR1 and CDR2 from the germline V gene are SGHVS and FQNEAQ. The CDR3 coding sequence is TGTGCCAGCAGCTTAGGTCTGACAGCTTACTCTGGAAACACCATATATTTT. Translating gives CASSLGLTAYSGNTIYF.

The rearrangement joins TRBV10-3 to TRBJ1-1, with D unclear. Germline CDR1 is ENHRY and CDR2 is SYGVKD. The V end lost 7 bases, the J end lost 8 bases, and 11 bases lay between the germline ends. This CDR3 comprises 11 residues. In nucleotides, the CDR3 is TGTGCCATCATGGCTGATGAAGAAGCTTTCTTT. Translating gives CAIMADEEAFF.

The CDR3 nucleotides read TGTGCCAGCAGCTTAACGGCCCTTGGACTAGCGGGAAGAGATACGCAGTATTTT. Translation: CASSLTALGLAGRDTQYF. The rearrangement joins TRBV5-5 to TRBJ2-3; TRBD2 matches at 12 bases. V trimming: 2 bases; J trimming: 5 bases; junction bases outside the gene matches: 12. The CDR3 runs 18 residues. CDR1 is SGHKS, CDR2 YYEKEE, per germline (reference sequence).

The chain's CDR3 is CASSLAGQGSYEQYF. CDR3 nucleotides: TGCGCCAGCAGCTTAGCGGGACAGGGGTCCTACGAGCAGTACTTC. V and J are TRBV5-1 and TRBJ2-7, with TRBD1 matching over 10 bases. The CDR3 totals 15 residues. The J segment lost 1 base and the V segment lost 2 bases, leaving 3 bases of the junction unmatched. Looked up from germline, CDR1 is SGHRS and CDR2 is YFSETQ.

The V gene is TRBV6-5, the J gene TRBJ1-1; 7 bases fit TRBD1. This CDR3 region has 15 residues. J was trimmed by 1 base and V by 6 bases; bases with no gene match: 8. Germline V gene lookup returns CDR1 MNHEY and CDR2 SVGAGI. CDR3 nucleotide sequence: TGTGCCAGCAGCCAGACAGGGAACGGGAACACTGAAGCTTTCTTT. It yields the protein CASSQTGNGNTEAFF.

The gene calls are TRBV5-1 and TRBJ1-2; D gene ambiguous. Deletions cut 0 bases from V and 3 bases from J, with 18 bases between. This CDR3 has 17 amino acids. Looked up from germline, CDR1 is SGHRS and CDR2 is YFSETQ. CDR3 DNA: TGCGCCAGCAGCTTGGATCTCCCTAGAGGGCTCGACTATGGCTACACCTTC. It yields the protein CASSLDLPRGLDYGYTF.

This chain joins TRBV6-1 and TRBJ1-5; TRBD1 agrees at 7 bases. The length of the CDR3 is 13 residues. The J segment lost 7 bases and the V segment lost 6 bases, leaving 6 bases of the junction unmatched. Germline CDR1 MNHNS, CDR2 SASEGT. The DNA for the CDR3 is TGTGCCAGCAGCGTACAGGGGAGACAGCCCCAGCATTTT. Its translation: CASSVQGRQPQHF.

This chain links TRBV5-8 with TRBJ2-5; maybe TRBD1 (6 bases). The DNA matches TRBJ2-7 better at its end, which makes the J call doubtful. This CDR3 is built from 14 residues. CDR1 is SGHTS and CDR2 is YDEGEE in the germline V gene. The CDR3 nucleotides read TGTGCCAGCAGCCCCGAGCAGGGGTACTACGAGCAGTACTTC. Its translation is CASSPEQGYYEQYF.

Here the CDR3 reads CASSSRDSSTDTQYF. The CDR3 region has the DNA TGTGCCAGCAGCTCGCGGGACAGTAGCACAGATACGCAGTATTTT. The V gene is TRBV7-8, the J gene TRBJ2-3, with D possibly matching TRBD1 (7 bases). Germline CDR1 is SGHVS and CDR2 is FQNEAQ. The CDR3 totals 15 residues. The germline V and J ends were trimmed by 4 bases and 0 bases, with 11 bases remaining between them. Full variable domain (remainder filled in from reference TRBV7-8 and TRBJ2-3): GAGVSQSPRYKVAKRGQDVALRCDPISGHVSLFWYQQALGQGPEFLTYFQNEAQLDKSGLPSDRFFAERPEGSVSTLKIQRTQQEDSAVYLCASSSRDSSTDTQYFGPGTRLTVL.

The rearrangement uses TRBV19 and TRBJ2-7; a possible D gene is TRBD2 (6 bases). This CDR3 is built from 14 residues. V lost 5 bases and J lost 7, with 18 bases in between. CDR1 and CDR2 from the germline V gene are LNHDA and SQIVND (reference sequence). CDR3 in DNA: TGTGCCAGTAGTTTTCAATTCCGGGACTCAGAGCAGTACTTC. Protein: CASSFQFRDSEQYF.

V and J are TRBV19 and TRBJ1-6, with D hard to call. This CDR3 is built from 15 residues. Trimming took off 4 bases at V and 9 bases at J, with 16 bases between the two ends. Per the germline V gene, CDR1 is LNHDA and CDR2 is SQIVND (reference sequence). CDR3 in DNA: TGTGCCAGTAGTAGGGTCTTCCAAGAGGGTTCACCCCTCCACTTT. Translation gives CASSRVFQEGSPLHF.

The gene calls are TRBV5-4 and TRBJ1-4; 7 bases match TRBD1. V gave up 0 bases and J gave up 8 bases; unmatched junction bases: 1. The CDR3 has 13 residues. Per germline, CDR1 SGHNT and CDR2 YYREEE (reference sequence). CDR3 DNA sequence: TGTGCCAGCAGCTTGGACAGGGGCGAAAAACTGTTTTTT. Amino acid sequence: CASSLDRGEKLFF.

The chain joins TRBV11-3 to TRBJ2-5, with 7 positions matching TRBD2. The CDR3 is made up of 19 amino acids. J gave up 2 bases and V 0 bases, and 15 bases lay outside the gene matches. Germline CDR1 is SGHNT and CDR2 is YENEEA. CDR3 region: CASSLDGGSLRIKQETQYF. The DNA for the CDR3 is TGTGCCAGCAGCTTAGACGGCGGGAGTTTAAGAATCAAACAAGAGACCCAGTACTTC.

V and J are TRBV7-9 and TRBJ1-1; D perhaps matches TRBD1 (6 bases). The V and J ends lost 3 bases and 5 bases respectively, with 13 bases between them. The CDR3 spans 14 residues. CDR1 and CDR2 (germline): SEHNR, FQNEAQ (reference sequence). The chain's CDR3 is CASSFGGLETEAFF. The CDR3 nucleotides are TGTGCCAGCAGCTTCGGGGGGCTAGAAACTGAAGCTTTCTTT.

The rearrangement joins TRBV19 to TRBJ1-1; D is ambiguous. Germline V gives CDR1 LNHDA, CDR2 SQIVND (reference sequence). Trimming stripped 4 bases from V and 0 bases from J, with 6 bases between. This CDR3 region has 13 residues. The CDR3 region has the DNA TGTGCCAGTAGTACCTATTTGAACACTGAAGCTTTCTTT. Amino acids: CASSTYLNTEAFF.

The J gene is TRBJ1-4, the V gene TRBV15; D is undetermined. V was clipped by 5 bases and J by 12 bases, with 13 bases between them. The CDR3 length is 12 residues. Germline V gives CDR1 LNHNV, CDR2 YYDKDF (reference sequence). CDR3 in DNA: TGTGCCACCAGCGGTCCGACGGAGCAACTGTTTTTT. It specifies CATSGPTEQLFF.

V is TRBV7-6 and J is TRBJ1-1, with a possible D match to TRBD1 (5 bases). Trimming took off 5 bases at V and 4 bases at J, with 14 bases between the two ends. The germline V gene has CDR1 SGHVS and CDR2 FNYEAQ. The length of the CDR3 is 14 residues. CDR3: CASSPPGGFTEAFF. The CDR3 coding sequence is TGTGCCAGCAGCCCTCCTGGGGGGTTCACTGAAGCTTTCTTT.

The chain has TRBV6-1 and TRBJ1-2; 12 bases are a match to TRBD1. The V and J ends lost 4 bases and 7 bases, in that order; junction bases with no gene match: 10. Germline V gene lookup returns CDR1 MNHNS and CDR2 SASEGT. This CDR3 has 16 amino acids. The CDR3 loop is CASSGTMGQGAFGYTF. In nucleotides, the CDR3 is TGTGCCAGCAGTGGGACTATGGGACAGGGGGCGTTTGGCTACACCTTC.

V usage is TRBV7-2 and J usage is TRBJ1-2; D might be TRBD1 (6 bases). V lost 0 bases and J lost 8, with 16 bases in between. The CDR3 extends over 15 amino acids. Germline values: CDR1 SGHTA, CDR2 FQGNSA. The CDR3 loop is CASSLALSQGGGYTF. The CDR3 DNA reads TGTGCCAGCAGCTTAGCCCTCTCACAGGGAGGGGGCTACACCTTC.

V gene TRBV9 combines with J gene TRBJ1-1; D is possibly TRBD1 (5 bases). The length of the CDR3 is 15 residues. In germline, CDR1 is SGDLS, CDR2 YYNGEE. Between the trimmed V and J ends, which lost 3 bases and 5 bases, there was a span of 17 bases. This CDR3 reads CASSAAGRGGTEAFF. CDR3 sequence (DNA): TGTGCCAGCAGCGCCGCGGGACGGGGAGGAACTGAAGCTTTCTTT.